The T cell receptor beta chain under discussion was sequenced for a study of T cell repertoires in cytomegalovirus infection. Overall study: Signatures in public TCR beta sequences pointed to both CMV infection and matching HLA type. Study-level results: Cumulative public TCR beta family frequency identified CMV carriers with the relevant HLA. The ex vivo response was dominated by HLA-C-restricted CMV-specific TCR beta clonotypes.

Turning to this clonotype: The antigen is unknown.

V was clipped by 5 bases and J by 3 bases, with 11 bases between them. Germline V gene data show CDR1 as SGHTA and CDR2 as FQGNSA. The CDR3 has 13 amino acids. TCRdb redid the calling of the reads with MiXCR, one entry per CDR3 protein. The data show around 49,000 distinct CDR3 sequences, about a fifth seen once. The sample consisted of CD8+ T cells from cultured PBMCs, taken from culture after CMV antigen stimulation. The receptor was isolated from a human donor in good health (CMV status not recorded). Some clones in this sample may be carry-over from other donors' samples. The V and J genes are TRBV7-2 and TRBJ2-7, with D unclear. The CDR3: CASSPNPGYEQYF. The CDR3 DNA is TGTGCCAGCAGCCCCAACCCAGGCTACGAGCAGTACTTC.